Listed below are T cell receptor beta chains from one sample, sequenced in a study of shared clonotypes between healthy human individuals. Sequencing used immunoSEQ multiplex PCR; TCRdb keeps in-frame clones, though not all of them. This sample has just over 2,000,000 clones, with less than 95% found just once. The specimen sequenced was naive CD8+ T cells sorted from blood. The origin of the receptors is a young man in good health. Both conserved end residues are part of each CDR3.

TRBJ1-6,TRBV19,CASRDQEFGYNSPLHF
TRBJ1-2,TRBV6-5,CASRPGTDNYGYTF
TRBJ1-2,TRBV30,CALVGDSPPGTF
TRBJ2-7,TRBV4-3,CASSGDLTGEQYF
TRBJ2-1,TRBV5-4,CASSLNRYNEQFF
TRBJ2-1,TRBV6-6,CASSYSETYNEQFF
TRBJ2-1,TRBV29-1,CSAVMSSYNEQFF
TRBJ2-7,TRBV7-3,CASSSSGTSGGEQYF
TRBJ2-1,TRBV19,CASSGGPLDNEQFF
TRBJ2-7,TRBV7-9,CASSPRGSYEQYF
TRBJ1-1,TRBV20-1,CSARLDTEAFF
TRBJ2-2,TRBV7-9,CASSGDRATGELFF
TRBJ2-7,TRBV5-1,CASSLGLAGGWNEQYF
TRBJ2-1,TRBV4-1,CASSQDERGAYNEQFF
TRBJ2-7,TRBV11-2,CASSLDLGLAGSYEQYF
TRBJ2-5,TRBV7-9,CASSLVETGYQETQYF
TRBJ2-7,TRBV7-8,CASSPRGQEEQYF
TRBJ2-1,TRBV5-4,CASSLAPPASGGALVEQFF
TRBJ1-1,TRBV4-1,CASSQDVPGRTLEAFF
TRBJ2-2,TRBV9,CASSGIQEPGELFF
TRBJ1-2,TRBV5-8,CASSSRTDYGYTF
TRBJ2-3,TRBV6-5,CASSYGAGDGVTQYF
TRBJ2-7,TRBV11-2,CASSWTGGRYEQYF
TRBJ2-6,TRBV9,CASSSNSGANVLTF
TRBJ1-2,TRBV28,CASSAYGTAYGYTF
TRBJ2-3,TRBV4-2,CASSQETQLPLAGRDTQYF
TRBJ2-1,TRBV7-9,CASSSPGQILDNEQFF
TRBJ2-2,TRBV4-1,CASSPVGQGYTGELFF
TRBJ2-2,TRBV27,CASSLAAGVAGTGELFF
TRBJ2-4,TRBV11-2,CASSSDPENIQYF
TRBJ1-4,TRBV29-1,CSAQQGSNEKLFF
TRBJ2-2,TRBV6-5,CASSYLEGGGELFF